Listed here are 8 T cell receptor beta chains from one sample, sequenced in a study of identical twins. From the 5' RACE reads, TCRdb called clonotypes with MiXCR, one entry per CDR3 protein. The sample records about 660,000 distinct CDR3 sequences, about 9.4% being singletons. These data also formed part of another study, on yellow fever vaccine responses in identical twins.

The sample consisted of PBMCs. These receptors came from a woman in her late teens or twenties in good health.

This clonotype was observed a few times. CDR3 in DNA: TGTGCCAGCAGTTTGGGGAATCCGAGCGAGCAGTACTTC. Translating gives CASSLGNPSEQYF. The gene calls are TRBV28 and TRBJ2-7; D unclear. Trimming removed 3 bases from V and 6 bases from J, with 12 bases in between. Per germline, CDR1 MDHEN and CDR2 SYDVKM. The CDR3 spans 13 residues.

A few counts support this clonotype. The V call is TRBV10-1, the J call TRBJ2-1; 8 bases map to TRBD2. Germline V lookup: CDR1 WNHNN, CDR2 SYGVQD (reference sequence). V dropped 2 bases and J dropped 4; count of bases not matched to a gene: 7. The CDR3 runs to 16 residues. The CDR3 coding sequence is TGCGCCAGCAGTGAGACTGTAGCGGGACCATACAATGAGCAGTTCTTC. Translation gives CASSETVAGPYNEQFF.

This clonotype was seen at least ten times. The CDR3 bases are TGTGCCAGCAGTTCAGGGGGCGTGGATTCACCCCTCCACTTT. It yields the protein CASSSGGVDSPLHF. The chain links TRBV27 to TRBJ1-6; 8 nucleotides align to TRBD1. The germline CDR1 and CDR2 sequences are MNHEY and SMNVEV (reference sequence). The CDR3 consists of 14 residues. The V segment lost 4 bases and the J segment 8 bases; nucleotides outside the gene matches: 4.

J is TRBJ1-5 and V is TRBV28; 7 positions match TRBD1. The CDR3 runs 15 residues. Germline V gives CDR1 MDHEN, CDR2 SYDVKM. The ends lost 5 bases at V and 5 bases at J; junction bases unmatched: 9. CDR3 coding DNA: TGTGCCAGCAGTCCACACAGGGGAAAGGATCAGCCCCAGCATTTT. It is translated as CASSPHRGKDQPQHF.

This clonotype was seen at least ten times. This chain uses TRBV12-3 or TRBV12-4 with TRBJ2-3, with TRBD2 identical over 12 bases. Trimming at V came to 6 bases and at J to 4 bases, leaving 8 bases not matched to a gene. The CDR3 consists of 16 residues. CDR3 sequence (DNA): TGTGCCAGCAGCCGCTCGACTAGCGGGAGTGCAGATACGCAGTATTTT. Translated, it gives CASSRSTSGSADTQYF.

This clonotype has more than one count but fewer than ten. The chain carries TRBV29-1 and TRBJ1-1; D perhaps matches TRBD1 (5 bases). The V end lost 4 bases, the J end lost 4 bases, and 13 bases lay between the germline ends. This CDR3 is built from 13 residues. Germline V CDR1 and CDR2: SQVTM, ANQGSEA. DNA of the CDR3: TGCAGCGTTGGGGGCAGGGAGGGCACTGAAGCTTTCTTT. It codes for CSVGGREGTEAFF. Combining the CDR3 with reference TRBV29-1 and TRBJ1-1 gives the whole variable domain SAVISQKPSRDICQRGTSLTIQCQVDSQVTMMFWYRQQPGQSLTLIATANQGSEATYESGFVIDKFPISRPNLTFSTLTVSNMSPEDSSIYLCSVGGREGTEAFFGQGTRLTVV.

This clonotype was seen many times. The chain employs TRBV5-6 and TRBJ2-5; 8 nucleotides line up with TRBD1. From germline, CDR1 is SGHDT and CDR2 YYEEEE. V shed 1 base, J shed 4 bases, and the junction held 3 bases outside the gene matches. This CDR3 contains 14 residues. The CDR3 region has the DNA TGTGCCAGCAGCTTGATCAGGGGGCGAGAGACCCAGTACTTC. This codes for CASSLIRGRETQYF.

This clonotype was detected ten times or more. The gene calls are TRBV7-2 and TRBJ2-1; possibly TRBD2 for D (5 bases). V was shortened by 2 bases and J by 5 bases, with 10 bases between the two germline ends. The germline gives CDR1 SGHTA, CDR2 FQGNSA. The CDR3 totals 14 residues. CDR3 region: CASSLIVEDNEQFF. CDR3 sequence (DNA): TGTGCCAGCAGCTTAATCGTGGAGGACAATGAGCAGTTCTTC.